This is a list of T cell receptor beta chains from one sample in a study of beta chain features in type 1 diabetes. Data came from immunoSEQ multiplex PCR; TCRdb stores just in-frame clones and leaves some out. This sample yields about 650,000 clones, of which around 12% are seen a single time; more than 0.1% belongs to the top ten. Input material: naive CD4+ T cells from blood. Receptor source: a man aged 25-45 years with type 1 diabetes. Each CDR3 is given with its conserved first and last residue. A D gene is named only where the DNA matches it firmly. Some rows have no size entry. The others give once, few or many, or a class for an expanded clone.

v_gene	d_gene	len	abundance	j_gene	CDR3aa	CDR3nt
TRBV7-2	-	15	-	TRBJ1-5	CASSRGQYSNQPQHF	TGTGCCAGCAGCCGCGGACAGTATAGCAATCAGCCCCAGCATTTT
TRBV28	TRBD2	15	-	TRBJ2-3	CASRGLAGSGDTQYF	TGTGCCAGCAGGGGACTAGCGGGCAGTGGAGATACGCAGTATTTT
TRBV2	-	15	few	TRBJ1-2	CASSELGARGYGYTF	TGTGCCAGCAGTGAGCTGGGGGCGCGAGGCTATGGCTACACCTTC
TRBV5-4	TRBD1	15	few	TRBJ2-5	CASSLDRGAQETQYF	TGTGCCAGCAGCTTGGACAGGGGGGCTCAAGAGACCCAGTACTTC
TRBV5-1	-	16	few	TRBJ1-4	CASSLGFEGRNEKLFF	TGCGCCAGCAGCTTGGGGTTCGAAGGGAGGAATGAAAAACTGTTTTTT
TRBV4-2	TRBD1	16	-	TRBJ2-7	CASSQDQTGGLYEQYF	TGTGCCAGCAGCCAAGACCAGACAGGGGGACTCTACGAGCAGTACTTC
TRBV19	TRBD1	14	few	TRBJ1-2	CASSFGTATYGYTF	TGTGCCAGTAGTTTTGGGACAGCTACCTATGGCTACACCTTC
TRBV30	-	13	-	TRBJ2-7	CAWRGQGPYEQYF	TGTGCCTGGAGGGGTCAGGGTCCCTACGAGCAGTACTTC
TRBV7-6	TRBD1	16	-	TRBJ1-6	CASSLRTGTLHSPLHF	TGTGCCAGCAGCTTACGGACAGGAACCCTTCACTCACCCCTCCACTTT
TRBV5-4	-	15	few	TRBJ1-5	CASSSSLESNQPQHF	TGTGCCAGCAGCTCCAGTTTGGAGAGCAATCAGCCCCAGCATTTT
TRBV10-3	-	13	few	TRBJ1-2	CAISAGANYGYTF	TGTGCCATCAGTGCAGGAGCTAACTATGGCTACACCTTC
TRBV11-2	-	14	few	TRBJ2-3	CASSLLLTEDTQYF	TGTGCCAGCAGCTTACTTCTTACGGAAGATACGCAGTATTTT
TRBV29-1	-	15	-	TRBJ2-1	CSVSSTGRDGNEQFF	TGCAGCGTTTCGTCGACAGGGAGGGACGGCAATGAGCAGTTCTTC
TRBV13	-	12	few	TRBJ1-6	CASSPYNSPLHF	TGTGCCAGCAGCCCCTATAATTCACCCCTCCACTTT
TRBV4-2	TRBD1	15	-	TRBJ1-2	CASSQATGLNYGYTF	TGTGCCAGCAGCCAAGCGACAGGGTTAAACTATGGCTACACCTTC
TRBV19	-	12	-	TRBJ1-2	CASSIDPYGYTF	TGTGCCAGTAGTATTGATCCCTATGGCTACACCTTC
TRBV2	-	15	-	TRBJ1-2	CASSPLEQTNYGYTF	TGTGCCAGCAGTCCCTTGGAACAGACTAACTATGGCTACACCTTC